These 13 T cell receptor beta chains came from one sample sequenced in a study of blood T cells in healthy people across ages. A sample-barcoded 5' primer and a J-beta primer mix were used in a second PCR of roughly 7 to 12 cycles. TCRdb processed the 5' RACE reads anew with MiXCR; each CDR3 protein has one entry. This table has fewer than 900,000 distinct CDR3 sequences, roughly 41% appearing once. Sequencing was done on a sample of blood. These receptors all stem from a woman in her sixties in good health.

The rearrangement uses TRBV12-3 or TRBV12-4 and TRBJ1-5, with TRBD1 matching 7 bases. With 1 base clipped from V and 3 bases from J, the junction kept 3 bases outside the gene matches. This CDR3 comprises 15 residues. In DNA form, the CDR3 reads TGTGCCAGCAGTTTAGTCCAGGGGGTCAATCAGCCCCAGCATTTT. This translates into CASSLVQGVNQPQHF.

This clonotype was seen repeatedly, ten times or more. The chain employs TRBV29-1 and TRBJ2-7; 8 bases are shared with TRBD2. The CDR3 covers 13 residues. The V gene's germline CDR1 is SQVTM and CDR2 ANQGSEA. The junction had 6 bases not matched to a gene; V was cut back by 5 bases and J by 3 bases. The CDR3, as DNA: TGCAGCGTTCTCCTAGCGGGCCTCTACGAGCAGTACTTC. This translates into CSVLLAGLYEQYF.

Remarks on this clonotype: One end of the junction is discordant with germline, which a read error may explain. The rearrangement uses TRBV11-2 and TRBJ2-1; D call uncertain. The length of the CDR3 is 15 residues. The germline CDR1 and CDR2 sequences are SGHAT and FQNNGV. The CDR3 coding sequence is TGTGCCGGCAGCTTTTCTGGGGTTTCTAGCAATGAGCAGTTCTTC. Encoded protein: CAGSFSGVSSNEQFF. Variable domain in full (rest from reference TRBV11-2 and TRBJ2-1): EAGVAQSPRYKIIEKRQSVAFWCNPISGHATLYWYQQILGQGPKLLIQFQNNGVVDDSQLPKDRFSAERLKGVDSTLKIQPAKLEDSAVYLCAGSFSGVSSNEQFFGPGTRLTVL.

This clonotype was seen many times. The J gene is TRBJ2-1, the V gene TRBV12-3 or TRBV12-4; 14 bases agree with TRBD2. V lost 8 bases to trimming and J lost 7 bases; unmatched junction nucleotides: 22. The CDR3 extends over 20 amino acids. CDR3 DNA: TGTGCCAGCTACTACCAAGGTAGGGGACTAGCGGGAGTGAAATGGAATGAGCAGTTCTTC. Translated, it gives CASYYQGRGLAGVKWNEQFF.

The V call is TRBV10-3, the J call TRBJ2-3, with D possibly being TRBD2 (6 bases). The V gene lost 6 bases and the J gene lost 2 bases, with 15 bases spanning the gap. This CDR3 is built from 15 residues. Per germline, CDR1 ENHRY and CDR2 SYGVKD. CDR3 region: CAIRTIGRSTDTQYF. Written as DNA, the CDR3 is TGTGCCATCAGGACAATCGGGAGATCCACAGATACGCAGTATTTT.

This clonotype has a handful of counts. The chain links TRBV19 to TRBJ2-1; tentative D call: TRBD1 (5 bases). Germline V CDR1 and CDR2: LNHDA, SQIVND (reference sequence). Trimming took 8 bases from V and 8 from J, leaving 13 bases between them. The CDR3 loop spans 12 amino acids. The CDR3 coding sequence is TGTGCCAGTCTAAACAGGAACGATGAGCAGTTCTTC. Its protein product is CASLNRNDEQFF. Complete variable domain (other parts from reference TRBV19 and TRBJ2-1): DGGITQSPKYLFRKEGQNVTLSCEQNLNHDAMYWYRQDPGQGLRLIYYSQIVNDFQKGDIAEGYSVSREKKESFPLTVTSAQKNPTAFYLCASLNRNDEQFFGPGTRLTVL.

This clonotype was seen a few times. The genes are TRBV11-2 and TRBJ2-1; tentatively, D is TRBD1 (6 bases). V gave up 2 bases and J gave up 1 base, with 15 bases separating them. The length of the CDR3 is 17 residues. Germline values: CDR1 SGHAT, CDR2 FQNNGV. The DNA for the CDR3 is TGTGCCAGCAGCTTAATCGCGGACAGAATATCCTACAATGAGCAGTTCTTC. Translated: CASSLIADRISYNEQFF.

V is TRBV6-5 and J is TRBJ2-1; 10 nucleotides match TRBD1. The trim removed 1 base at V and 7 bases at J, leaving 10 bases unmatched. The CDR3 is 17 amino acids. Per the germline V gene, CDR1 is MNHEY and CDR2 is SVGAGI. The CDR3 coding sequence is TGTGCCAGCAGTTACTTATACCGGGACAGGGGTGGGAATGAGCAGTTCTTC. It specifies CASSYLYRDRGGNEQFF.

The genes are TRBV7-2 and TRBJ2-5; TRBD2 matches at 9 bases. J was trimmed by 11 bases and V by 0 bases; bases with no gene match: 10. This CDR3 has 15 amino acids. Germline-derived CDR1 and CDR2 are SGHTA and FQGNSA. The CDR3, as DNA: TGTGCCAGCAGCTTAGCTGCTAGCGGGGAATATGAGCAGTACTTC. It encodes CASSLAASGEYEQYF.

This clonotype has more than one count but fewer than ten. The chain joins TRBV6-1 to TRBJ2-7; TRBD2 aligns across 10 bases. The CDR3 is made up of 15 amino acids. Trimming took 5 bases from V and 2 from J; bases not matched to a gene: 6. Per germline, CDR1 MNHNS and CDR2 SASEGT. CDR3 region: CASSNGGLATYEQYF. In nucleotides, the CDR3 is TGTGCCAGCAGTAACGGGGGACTAGCGACCTACGAGCAGTACTTC.

This chain uses TRBV29-1 with TRBJ2-2, with D hard to call. The CDR3 has 12 amino acids. Germline V gene lookup returns CDR1 SQVTM and CDR2 ANQGSEA. Trimming took 7 bases from V and 3 from J, leaving 9 bases between them. The CDR3 loop is CSGARDTGELFF. For the CDR3, the DNA is TGCAGCGGGGCGAGAGACACCGGGGAGCTGTTTTTT.

In its sample, this clonotype was seen a few times. The chain uses TRBV7-9 and TRBJ2-1, with TRBD2 as a possible D gene (5 bases). Per germline, CDR1 SEHNR and CDR2 FQNEAQ (reference sequence). V lost 3 bases, J lost 4 bases, and 16 bases lay in between. This CDR3 region has 16 residues. The CDR3 reads CASSFSHGGLYNEQFF. CDR3 DNA: TGTGCCAGCAGCTTTTCCCACGGCGGACTTTACAATGAGCAGTTCTTC.

This clonotype was counted only a few times. The J gene is TRBJ2-1, the V gene TRBV5-1; 7 nucleotides align to TRBD2. The ends lost 0 bases at V and 4 bases at J; junction bases unmatched: 7. The CDR3 covers 16 residues. Germline CDR1 and CDR2: SGHRS and YFSETQ. CDR3 nucleotide sequence: TGCGCCAGCAGCTTGGGGGGCCTTAGCGGGTACAATGAGCAGTTCTTC. Protein sequence: CASSLGGLSGYNEQFF. The variable domain in full, with the rest retrieved from reference TRBV5-1 and TRBJ2-1, is KAGVTQTPRYLIKTRGQQVTLSCSPISGHRSVSWYQQTPGQGLQFLFEYFSETQRNKGNFPGRFSGRQFSNSRSEMNVSTLELGDSALYLCASSLGGLSGYNEQFFGPGTRLTVL.